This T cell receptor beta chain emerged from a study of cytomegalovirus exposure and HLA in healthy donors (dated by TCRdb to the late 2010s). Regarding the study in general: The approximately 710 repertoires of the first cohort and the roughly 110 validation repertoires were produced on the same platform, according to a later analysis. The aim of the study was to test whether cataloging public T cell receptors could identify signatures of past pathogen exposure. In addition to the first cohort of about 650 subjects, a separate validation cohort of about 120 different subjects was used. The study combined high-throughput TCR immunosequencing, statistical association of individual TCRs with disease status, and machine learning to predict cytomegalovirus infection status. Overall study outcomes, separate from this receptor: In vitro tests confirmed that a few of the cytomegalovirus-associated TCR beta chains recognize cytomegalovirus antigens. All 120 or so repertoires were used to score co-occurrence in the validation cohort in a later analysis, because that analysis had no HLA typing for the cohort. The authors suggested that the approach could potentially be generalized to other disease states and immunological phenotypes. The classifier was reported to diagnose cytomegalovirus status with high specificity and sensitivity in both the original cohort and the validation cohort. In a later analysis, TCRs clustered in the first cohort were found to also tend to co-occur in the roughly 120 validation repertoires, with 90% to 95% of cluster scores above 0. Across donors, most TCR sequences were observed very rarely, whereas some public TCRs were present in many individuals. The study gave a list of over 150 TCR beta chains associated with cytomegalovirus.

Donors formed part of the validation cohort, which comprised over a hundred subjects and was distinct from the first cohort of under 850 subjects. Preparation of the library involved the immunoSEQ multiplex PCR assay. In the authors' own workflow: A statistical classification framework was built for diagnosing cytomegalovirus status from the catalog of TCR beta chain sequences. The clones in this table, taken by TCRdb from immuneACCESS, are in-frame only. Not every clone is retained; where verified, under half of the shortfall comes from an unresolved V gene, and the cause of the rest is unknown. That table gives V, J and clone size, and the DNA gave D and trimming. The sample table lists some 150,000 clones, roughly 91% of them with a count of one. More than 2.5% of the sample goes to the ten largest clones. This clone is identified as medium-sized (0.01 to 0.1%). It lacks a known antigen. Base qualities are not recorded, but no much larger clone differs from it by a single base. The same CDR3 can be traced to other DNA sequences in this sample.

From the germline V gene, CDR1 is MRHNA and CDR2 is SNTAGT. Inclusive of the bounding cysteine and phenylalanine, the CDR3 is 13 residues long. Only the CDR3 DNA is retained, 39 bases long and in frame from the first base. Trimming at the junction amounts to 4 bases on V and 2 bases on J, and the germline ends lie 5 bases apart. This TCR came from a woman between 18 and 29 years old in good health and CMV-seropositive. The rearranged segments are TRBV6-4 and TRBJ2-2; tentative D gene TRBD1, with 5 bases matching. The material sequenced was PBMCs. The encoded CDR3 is CASSGTNTGELFF. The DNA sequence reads TGTGCCAGCAGTGGGACAAACACCGGGGAGCTGTTTTTT.